This T cell receptor (beta chain) emerged from a study of T cell repertoires in cytomegalovirus infection. Study at large: Recently described HLA-C-restricted plus well-studied HLA-B-restricted CMV epitopes were used. CMV infection plus the matching HLA type was flagged by public TCR beta signatures. Study-wide results and limits: In two of eight donors, the top clonotype was HLA-C-restricted CMV-specific. Summed public TCR beta family frequency identified CMV carriers bearing the relevant HLA.

TCRdb processed the reads anew with MiXCR; each CDR3 protein has one entry. The data show about 890,000 distinct CDR3 sequences, less than 40% seen once. This clonotype has only a few counts. No antigen is known for it. This clonotype was obtained from a human donor in good health (CMV status not recorded). Some clones in this sample may be carry-over from other donors' samples. The source material was cultured CD8+ T cells from PBMCs, sampled from culture after CMV antigen stimulation.

CDR3: CASGPPGQLFF. The CDR3, as DNA: TGTGCCAGCGGACCACCGGGGCAACTGTTTTTT. V is TRBV7-2 and J is TRBJ1-4; a weak D match, TRBD1 (5 bases). CDR3 size: 11 residues. V lost 8 bases and J lost 12, with 13 bases in between. Germline values: CDR1 SGHTA, CDR2 FQGNSA.